This T cell receptor (beta chain) was captured by sequencing in a study of identifying expanded T cells in peripheral blood. Healthy donors had no documented immune events, such as infections, while sampled. Study-level points and caveats: Technical replicates showed 0.9 to 1.5 changed clones; approximately 2 weeks roughly 15; four weeks 19. Roughly two-week clone count variance significantly increased as total template count grew.

The CDR3 covers 14 residues. Germline CDR1 reads MNHNS; CDR2 reads SASEGT. Trimming took off 4 bases at V and 7 bases at J, with 16 bases between the two ends. As regards this clone: Its antigen is not identified.

Clones were sequenced by immunoSEQ multiplex PCR, and TCRdb holds only the in-frame ones, with some missing. The sample comprises about 78,000 clones, 84% of which are singletons, and under 20% rests with the top ten. The chain uses TRBV6-1 and TRBJ1-2; D may be TRBD1 (6 bases). The sequence derives from a person between 18 and 75 years old in good health. The sequencing sample was made of blood. CDR3: CASSAQGSVSGYTF. DNA of the CDR3: TGTGCCAGCAGTGCTCAGGGGAGCGTCTCTGGCTACACCTTC.